This is a list of T cell receptor beta chains from one sample in a study of OX40 agonist ivuxolimab in advanced cancers. Generated by immunoSEQ multiplex PCR, the TCRdb table keeps only in-frame clones and is missing some. Of 60,000 to 75,000 clones listed, about four fifths are singletons. The sample was CD4+ or CD8+ T cells sorted from blood, taken in a trial of the OX40 agonist ivuxolimab. These receptors were taken from an adult with an advanced solid tumor such as melanoma, head and neck, liver or kidney cancer. The CDR3 runs from the conserved cysteine through the conserved F or W. D genes are given only for firm matches. Clone size, where shown, is once, few, many, or a class for clones that have expanded.

V gene	D gene	clone size	J gene	CDR3 protein	CDR3 DNA
TRBV9	TRBD2	-	TRBJ2-7	CASSVAGGPGEQYF	TGTGCCAGCAGCGTCGCGGGAGGGCCCGGGGAGCAGTACTTC
TRBV6-6	-	-	TRBJ1-1	CASSGRVAFF	TGTGCCAGCAGTGGGCGGGTAGCTTTCTTT
TRBV29-1	-	-	TRBJ1-2	CSIRQSYGYTF	TGCAGCATACGACAGAGCTATGGCTACACCTTC
TRBV10-3	-	-	TRBJ1-1	CAISESWQGAFEAFF	TGTGCCATCAGTGAGTCGTGGCAGGGAGCCTTTGAAGCTTTCTTT
TRBV18	TRBD1	-	TRBJ1-5	CASSPDRGGNQPQHF	TGTGCCAGCTCACCGGACAGGGGAGGCAATCAGCCCCAGCATTTT
TRBV14	-	-	TRBJ2-5	CASSSRLVGTQYF	TGTGCCAGCAGCAGTCGACTGGTGGGGACCCAGTACTTC
TRBV4-2	-	-	TRBJ2-3	CASSQRNLQQYTDTQYF	TGTGCCAGCAGCCAACGTAATTTACAGCAGTACACGGATACGCAGTATTTT
TRBV6-6	-	-	TRBJ1-5	CASRGSNQPQHF	TGTGCCAGCAGGGGCAGCAATCAGCCCCAGCATTTT
TRBV5-5	TRBD1	-	TRBJ1-2	CASSPRTGENYGYTF	TGTGCCAGCAGCCCGCGGACAGGAGAAAACTATGGCTACACCTTC
TRBV28	-	once	TRBJ2-4	CASRLRDIQYF	TGTGCCAGCAGACTCAGGGACATTCAGTACTTC
TRBV6-5	-	-	TRBJ1-3	CASSYGGSGNTIYF	TGTGCCAGCAGTTATGGGGGTTCGGGAAACACCATATATTTT
TRBV5-1	-	few	TRBJ2-2	CASSLRGGLPQNTGELFF	TGCGCCAGCAGCTTGAGGGGTGGTCTTCCCCAGAACACCGGGGAGCTGTTTTTT
TRBV10-3	TRBD1	-	TRBJ2-7	CAISEIGQGVEQYF	TGTGCCATCAGTGAAATAGGACAGGGGGTCGAGCAGTACTTC
TRBV7-9	TRBD1	-	TRBJ1-5	CASSLAHSGTASNQPQHF	TGTGCCAGCAGCCTAGCCCATTCCGGGACAGCTAGCAATCAGCCCCAGCATTTT
TRBV7-2	-	-	TRBJ2-5	CASSLAGGHGETQYF	TGTGCCAGCAGCTTAGCGGGGGGGCACGGGGAGACCCAGTACTTC
TRBV29-1	-	once	TRBJ2-7	CSVEDWAGKGTYEQYF	TGCAGCGTTGAAGATTGGGCGGGGAAGGGCACCTACGAGCAGTACTTC
TRBV15	TRBD2	-	TRBJ2-3	CATSRDGGRLAELTDTQYF	TGTGCCACCAGCAGAGATGGGGGCAGACTAGCGGAACTCACAGATACGCAGTATTTT
TRBV9	TRBD2	-	TRBJ2-5	CASSGGERTSKETQYF	TGTGCCAGCAGCGGAGGGGAGAGGACTAGTAAAGAGACCCAGTACTTC
TRBV9	TRBD1	-	TRBJ2-7	CASSVDGTGQYEQYF	TGTGCCAGCAGCGTGGACGGGACAGGGCAGTACGAGCAGTACTTC
TRBV28	-	once	TRBJ2-1	CASSPGAQTYSYNEQFF	TGTGCCAGCAGCCCTGGGGCACAAACCTATTCCTACAATGAGCAGTTCTTC
TRBV5-5	-	-	TRBJ2-7	CASSRGTIWGSYEQYF	TGTGCCAGCAGCCGTGGCACTATATGGGGATCCTACGAGCAGTACTTC
TRBV6-6	-	-	TRBJ1-1	CASSYSRGQGTEAFF	TGTGCCAGCAGTTACTCGCGGGGGCAGGGCACTGAAGCTTTCTTT
TRBV19	-	-	TRBJ2-5	CASRSGTEETQYF	TGTGCCAGTAGGTCCGGGACCGAAGAGACCCAGTACTTC
TRBV10-3	-	-	TRBJ2-5	CAISRSAKGETQYF	TGTGCCATCAGTCGCTCGGCTAAGGGTGAGACCCAGTACTTC
TRBV15	-	-	TRBJ2-6	CATRDGRSGANVLTF	TGTGCCACCAGGGACGGCCGCTCTGGGGCCAACGTCCTGACTTTC
TRBV7-9	-	few	TRBJ1-4	CASSFEGPATNEKLFF	TGTGCCAGCAGCTTCGAGGGACCCGCAACTAATGAAAAACTGTTTTTT
TRBV7-2	TRBD2	-	TRBJ2-7	CASSLAGRGRGEQYF	TGTGCCAGCAGCTTAGCGGGTCGCGGGAGGGGCGAGCAGTACTTC
TRBV27	-	-	TRBJ2-2	CASSLDRHWGAGAGELFF	TGTGCCAGCAGTTTAGACCGACATTGGGGGGCGGGAGCCGGGGAGCTGTTTTTT
TRBV11-1	-	-	TRBJ2-7	CASSLNSLVYEQYF	TGTGCCAGCAGCTTGAATTCTCTCGTCTACGAGCAGTACTTC
TRBV10-1	-	-	TRBJ2-3	CASTPDTQYF	TGCGCCAGCACCCCAGATACGCAGTATTTT
TRBV19	TRBD1	-	TRBJ1-5	CASTDRGRGYQPQHF	TGTGCCAGTACGGACAGGGGGCGCGGTTATCAGCCCCAGCATTTT
TRBV7-3	-	-	TRBJ2-2	CASSSDITGELFF	TGTGCCAGCAGCTCGGATATCACCGGGGAGCTGTTTTTT
TRBV7-2	TRBD2	-	TRBJ2-1	CASSYEGLLYNEQFF	TGTGCCAGCAGCTACGAGGGACTACTGTACAATGAGCAGTTCTTC
TRBV6-4	TRBD2	-	TRBJ2-2	CASSDSGLAGAGELFF	TGTGCCAGCAGTGACTCCGGACTAGCGGGAGCCGGGGAGCTGTTTTTT
TRBV29-1	TRBD2	-	TRBJ2-7	CSVVPTSGRAHEQYF	TGCAGCGTTGTTCCGACTAGCGGGAGGGCCCACGAGCAGTACTTC
TRBV19	-	-	TRBJ2-7	CASSIPGMSYEQYF	TGTGCCAGTAGTATTCCAGGAATGTCCTACGAGCAGTACTTC
TRBV11-3	-	once	TRBJ2-7	CASSFDVPTDEQYF	TGTGCCAGCAGCTTCGACGTACCCACCGACGAGCAGTACTTC
TRBV28	-	-	TRBJ1-1	CASSLGDRVITEAFF	TGTGCCAGCAGTTTAGGGGACCGGGTAATCACTGAAGCTTTCTTT
TRBV28	-	-	TRBJ1-1	CASSTTGSTTEAFF	TGTGCCAGCAGTACTACGGGATCCACCACTGAAGCTTTCTTT
TRBV7-2	-	-	TRBJ2-1	CASSLVTTARNNEQFF	TGTGCCAGCAGCTTAGTCACTACAGCGCGCAACAATGAGCAGTTCTTC
TRBV7-2	TRBD1	-	TRBJ1-6	CASSSTGDPSPLHF	TGTGCCAGCAGCTCGACAGGGGATCCTTCACCCCTCCACTTT
TRBV6-5	-	-	TRBJ2-5	CASSYSGTGGETQYF	TGTGCCAGCAGTTACTCGGGAACCGGGGGTGAGACCCAGTACTTC
TRBV7-9	-	medium-sized	TRBJ2-7	CASSPSFGVEQYF	TGTGCCAGCAGTCCTTCGTTCGGGGTCGAGCAGTACTTC
TRBV4-2	-	-	TRBJ1-3	CASSQDQGGNTIYF	TGTGCCAGCAGCCAAGACCAGGGGGGAAACACCATATATTTT
TRBV20-1	-	-	TRBJ1-5	CSAGQVNDQHF	TGCAGTGCTGGCCAAGTCAATGACCAGCATTTT
TRBV9	-	few	TRBJ2-6	CASSVSPGRTTGANVLTF	TGTGCCAGCAGCGTATCCCCGGGACGGACGACTGGGGCCAACGTCCTGACTTTC
TRBV9	TRBD2	-	TRBJ2-5	CASSIGTSGGIQETQYF	TGTGCCAGCAGCATCGGGACTAGCGGGGGCATCCAAGAGACCCAGTACTTC
TRBV9	-	-	TRBJ1-3	CASSGGSGNTIYF	TGTGCCAGCAGCGGTGGGTCTGGAAACACCATATATTTT
TRBV4-3	TRBD2	-	TRBJ2-5	CASSQGLAGRETQYF	TGCGCCAGCAGCCAAGGACTAGCGGGACGAGAGACCCAGTACTTC
TRBV6-6	TRBD2	-	TRBJ2-7	CASRTLAGVSYEQYF	TGTGCCAGCAGAACACTAGCGGGGGTTAGCTACGAGCAGTACTTC
TRBV28	TRBD1	once	TRBJ2-5	CASSPRQGAGQETQYF	TGTGCCAGCAGTCCCCGACAGGGGGCTGGTCAAGAGACCCAGTACTTC
TRBV15	-	-	TRBJ1-4	CATSRDGGFEKLFF	TGTGCCACCAGCAGAGACGGTGGTTTTGAAAAACTGTTTTTT
TRBV30	-	-	TRBJ2-5	CAWGDQETQYF	TGTGCCTGGGGGGATCAAGAGACCCAGTACTTC
TRBV5-6	-	-	TRBJ1-6	CASSPLGGGPGSPLHF	TGTGCCAGCAGCCCCCTGGGCGGGGGCCCGGGTTCACCCCTCCACTTT
TRBV7-9	-	few	TRBJ1-2	CASSLGASGDYGYTF	TGTGCCAGCAGCTTAGGGGCAAGTGGGGACTATGGCTACACCTTC
TRBV6-5	-	-	TRBJ2-7	CASTLFGGGNEQYF	TGTGCCAGCACCTTATTCGGGGGCGGGAACGAGCAGTACTTC
TRBV10-3	TRBD2	-	TRBJ2-5	CAIGVSGAETQYF	TGTGCCATCGGCGTTAGCGGGGCAGAGACCCAGTACTTC
TRBV29-1	TRBD2	few	TRBJ2-3	CSVGTSGGADTQYF	TGCAGCGTCGGGACTAGCGGGGGGGCTGATACGCAGTATTTT
TRBV2	-	-	TRBJ2-2	CASSDWGGPNTGELFF	TGTGCCAGCAGTGATTGGGGGGGCCCGAACACCGGGGAGCTGTTTTTT
TRBV10-3	-	few	TRBJ1-2	CAISEGARGYGYTF	TGTGCCATCAGTGAAGGAGCCCGGGGCTATGGCTACACCTTC